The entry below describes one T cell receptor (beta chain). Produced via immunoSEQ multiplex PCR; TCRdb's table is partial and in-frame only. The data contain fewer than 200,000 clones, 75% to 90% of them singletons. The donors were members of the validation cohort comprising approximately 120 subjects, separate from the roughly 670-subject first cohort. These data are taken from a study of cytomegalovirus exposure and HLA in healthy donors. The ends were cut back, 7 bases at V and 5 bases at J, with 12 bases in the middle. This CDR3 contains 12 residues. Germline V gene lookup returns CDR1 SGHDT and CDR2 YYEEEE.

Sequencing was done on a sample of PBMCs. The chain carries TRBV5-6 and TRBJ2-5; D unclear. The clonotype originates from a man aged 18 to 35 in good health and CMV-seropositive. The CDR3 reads CASALAAETQYF. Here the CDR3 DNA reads TGTGCCAGCGCCCTGGCGGCCGAGACCCAGTACTTC.